This TCR beta chain was sequenced during a study of cytomegalovirus exposure and HLA in healthy donors. Study-wide findings and caveats: Highest at DRB1 and lowest at HLA-C, TCR association rates differed among HLA loci in a later analysis. Clonal expansion was found to be greater in HLA-associated TCR beta chains than in equally common others in a later analysis. Reported findings show TCR beta sequences accurately forecast HLA-A and HLA-B alleles in most subjects.

PCR primers comprised 60 Vbeta and 13 Jbeta primers. Authors' methods: An analysis that came later counted around 80 million unique TCR beta chains, approximately 10 million shared. Measured with immunoSEQ multiplex PCR; TCRdb has only the in-frame clones, and not every one. D and trimming come from the DNA, and the V and J calls and clone size come from that table. The sample records 160,000 or so clones, about three quarters being singletons. On this clone: The antigen is unknown.

The V and J ends lost 0 bases and 3 bases respectively, with 10 bases between them. Germline V lookup: CDR1 SGHKS, CDR2 YYEKEE (reference sequence). This CDR3 has 14 amino acids. The V call is TRBV5-5, the J call TRBJ2-7; a possible D gene is TRBD1 (6 bases). Sequenced input: PBMCs. The origin of this receptor is a woman aged 25 to 39 in good health and CMV-seronegative. The CDR3 is CASSLGTGNYEQYF. As DNA, the CDR3 is TGTGCCAGCAGCTTGGGCACAGGGAACTACGAGCAGTACTTC.